Below, one TCR beta chain is given with its context. Data came from immunoSEQ multiplex PCR; TCRdb stores just in-frame clones and leaves some out. The table lists some 200,000 clones, approximately 90% of them singletons. This specimen belongs to a study of T cell responses to AZD1222 COVID-19 vaccine. Per the germline V gene, CDR1 is SGHAT and CDR2 is FQNNGV. CDR3 length equals 18 residues. Unmatched junction bases numbered 15, after V lost 6 bases and J lost 2 bases. The chain employs TRBV11-2 and TRBJ2-3; 9 nucleotides match TRBD2. Material: peripheral blood, obtained 28 days after the second AZD1222 dose. The TCR sequence derives from an adult who received the AZD1222 COVID-19 vaccine. CDR3 DNA sequence: TGTGCCAGCAGTTTCCCAACCGCCGGGACTAGCTTCACAGATACGCAGTATTTT. This sequence encodes CASSFPTAGTSFTDTQYF.